The 17 T cell receptor beta chains below were found in one sample sequenced in a study of shared clonotypes between healthy human individuals. The table came from immunoSEQ multiplex PCR; TCRdb's copy has only in-frame clones and leaves some out. In the table there are approximately 500,000 clones, over 70% of which are singletons. What was sequenced was PBMCs. These receptor sequences come from a middle-aged woman in good health. Some clones in this sample may be carry-over from other donors' samples.

This chain links TRBV10-3 with TRBJ2-1; D is unclear. The V gene's germline CDR1 is ENHRY and CDR2 SYGVKD. V was cut by 4 bases and J by 0 bases, with 16 bases left in between. CDR3 length: 17 amino acids. DNA for the CDR3: TGTGCCATCAGTGGGATTACCCTCCTGAGCTCCTACAATGAGCAGTTCTTC. Translating it yields CAISGITLLSSYNEQFF.

This clone was seen only a few times. A far larger clone lies a single base away; this is likely a read error. The chain carries TRBV29-1 and TRBJ1-2; D is possibly TRBD1 (5 bases). In germline, CDR1 is SQVTM, CDR2 ANQGSEA. This CDR3 is built from 13 residues. Deletions cut 6 bases from V and 3 bases from J, with 14 bases between. The CDR3 spells CSVGVPGDYGYTF. In DNA, the CDR3 is TGCAGCGTGGGGGTTCCGGGCGACTATGGCTACACCTTC.

The chain recombines TRBV20-1 with TRBJ1-2; 8 nucleotides agree with TRBD1. Germline V CDR1 and CDR2: DFQATT, SNEGSKA (reference sequence). With V trimmed by 5 bases and J by 9 bases, 5 bases remained unmatched. This CDR3 spans 11 amino acids. CDR3 nucleotides: TGCAGTGCTTTCGACAGGGGTAGCTACACCTTC. It is translated as CSAFDRGSYTF.

The chain links TRBV11-3 to TRBJ2-5; TRBD2 matches at 10 bases. With V trimmed by 5 bases and J by 2 bases, 5 bases remained unmatched. The CDR3 covers 15 residues. In germline, CDR1 is SGHNT, CDR2 YENEEA. The CDR3 bases are TGTGCCAGCAGCCCGGGACTAGCGACTCAAGAGACCCAGTACTTC. It encodes CASSPGLATQETQYF.

The chain uses TRBV28 and TRBJ1-5; D might be TRBD1 (6 bases). CDR3 size: 15 residues. Germline assignment: CDR1 MDHEN and CDR2 SYDVKM. Trimming cost V 6 bases and J 4 bases, with 16 bases left between them. This CDR3 is CASSRDRPLNQPQHF. CDR3 nucleotides: TGTGCCAGCAGCCGAGACAGGCCTCTAAATCAGCCCCAGCATTTT.

The chain recombines TRBV10-1 with TRBJ2-1; D is undetermined. CDR3 length: 15 residues. V shed 3 bases and J shed 7 bases, with 16 bases lying between them. Looked up from germline, CDR1 is WNHNN and CDR2 is SYGVQD (reference sequence). CDR3: CASSENILGPNEQFF. Here the CDR3 DNA reads TGCGCCAGCAGTGAAAACATCTTGGGCCCAAATGAGCAGTTCTTC.

The V gene is TRBV5-1, the J gene TRBJ2-7; TRBD1 aligns across 10 bases. The length of the CDR3 is 14 residues. With 4 bases clipped from V and 3 bases from J, the junction kept 4 bases outside the gene matches. Germline lookup yields CDR1 SGHRS and CDR2 YFSETQ. CDR3 in amino acids: CASSAGQGVYEQYF. CDR3 in DNA: TGCGCCAGCAGCGCAGGACAGGGGGTCTACGAGCAGTACTTC.

The chain links TRBV7-7 to TRBJ2-3; 9 bases align to TRBD1. The length of the CDR3 is 14 residues. The V gene end was trimmed by 5 bases and the J gene end by 4 bases; junction bases not matched to a gene: 4. Germline CDR1 is SSHAT and CDR2 is FNYEAQ (reference sequence). Here the CDR3 reads CASSPTGGADTQYF. Written as DNA, the CDR3 is TGTGCCAGCAGCCCTACAGGGGGCGCAGATACGCAGTATTTT. Full variable domain (outside the CDR3, taken from reference TRBV7-7 and TRBJ2-3): GAGVSQSPRYKVTKRGQDVTLRCDPISSHATLYWYQQALGQGPEFLTYFNYEAQPDKSGLPSDRFSAERPEGSISTLTIQRTEQRDSAMYRCASSPTGGADTQYFGPGTRLTVL.

The chain is built from TRBV19 and TRBJ1-2; D is unclear. The germline V gene encodes CDR1 LNHDA and CDR2 SQIVND (reference sequence). The V end was cut by 4 bases, the J end by 6 bases, with 9 bases between. The CDR3 runs 12 residues. The CDR3 is CASSRERNGYTF. The CDR3 coding sequence is TGTGCCAGTAGTAGGGAAAGGAATGGCTACACCTTC.

This clone was seen repeatedly, ten times or more. The sample contains more than one DNA sequence encoding this CDR3. The rearrangement uses TRBV2 and TRBJ2-3; the D gene is possibly TRBD1 (5 bases). Germline values: CDR1 SNHLY, CDR2 FYNNEI. This CDR3 contains 14 residues. V was pared by 8 bases and J by 2 bases, with 14 bases between. The CDR3 spells CASRDSLYTDTQYF. The CDR3 nucleotides are TGTGCCAGCCGCGACAGCCTCTACACAGATACGCAGTATTTT.

The CDR3 region is CASSRETATNEKLFF. CDR3 coding DNA: TGTGCCAGCTCACGGGAGACAGCAACTAATGAAAAACTGTTTTTT. The V and J genes are TRBV18 and TRBJ1-4, with D maybe TRBD1 (5 bases). Trimming pared 4 bases from V and 0 bases from J, leaving 9 bases between. The CDR3 length is 15 residues. Germline loops: CDR1 KGHSH, CDR2 LQKENI.

This clone was counted once. One base away lies a much larger clone, so this may be a sequencing read error. The sample contains more than one DNA sequence encoding this CDR3. V and J are TRBV7-8 and TRBJ2-6; TRBD2 matches at 7 bases. The CDR3 covers 13 residues. CDR1 and CDR2 (germline): SGHVS, FQNEAQ. The CDR3 coding sequence is TGTGCCAGCTCCGGACTAGGGTTTAACGTCCTTACTTTC. This gives the protein CASSGLGFNVLTF.

This clone was recorded once. The rearrangement joins TRBV25-1 to TRBJ1-3; D is uncertain. V was cut by 2 bases and J by 4 bases, with 12 bases left in between. Germline CDR1 reads MGHDK; CDR2 reads SYGVNS. This CDR3 region has 15 residues. The CDR3 reads CASSEALGRGNTIYF. The CDR3 bases are TGTGCCAGCAGTGAAGCCCTGGGGAGGGGAAACACCATATATTTT.

The chain has TRBV2 and TRBJ2-7; D remains unclear. The germline V and J ends were trimmed by 0 bases and 7 bases, with 4 bases remaining between them. CDR1 and CDR2 from the germline V gene are SNHLY and FYNNEI. The CDR3 spans 11 residues. The CDR3 reads CASSEAWEQYF. CDR3 nucleotide sequence: TGTGCCAGCAGTGAAGCGTGGGAGCAGTACTTC.

The sample holds one count of this clone. This sequence joins TRBV29-1 and TRBJ2-3, with 8 bases aligning to TRBD2. Germline CDR1 reads SQVTM; CDR2 reads ANQGSEA. The CDR3 is made up of 17 amino acids. V dropped 1 base and J dropped 5; count of bases not matched to a gene: 14. The CDR3 DNA follows: TGCAGCGTTGAAGTGGTTGCAGCGGGAGCTCATCGAGATACGCAGTATTTT. This encodes CSVEVVAAGAHRDTQYF.

The chain has TRBV6-1 and TRBJ1-2, with 9 bases that match TRBD1. CDR1 and CDR2 from the germline V gene are MNHNS and SASEGT. The CDR3 runs 21 residues. Germline trimming cut 0 bases from V and 4 bases from J; bases unmatched to any gene: 21. In DNA, the CDR3 is TGTGCCAGCAGTGAAGCGGCTAGGGCTGGGACAGGGCTAGGTTTAGGCTATGGCTACACCTTC. Translation: CASSEAARAGTGLGLGYGYTF.

This chain uses TRBV7-2 with TRBJ2-1; no clear D. In germline, CDR1 is SGHTA, CDR2 FQGNSA. The ends were cut back, 1 base at V and 15 bases at J, with 13 bases in the middle. The CDR3 is 12 residues long. The CDR3 nucleotides read TGTGCCAGCAGCTTAGGTTCCGAACCTCCGTTCTTC. Translation gives CASSLGSEPPFF.